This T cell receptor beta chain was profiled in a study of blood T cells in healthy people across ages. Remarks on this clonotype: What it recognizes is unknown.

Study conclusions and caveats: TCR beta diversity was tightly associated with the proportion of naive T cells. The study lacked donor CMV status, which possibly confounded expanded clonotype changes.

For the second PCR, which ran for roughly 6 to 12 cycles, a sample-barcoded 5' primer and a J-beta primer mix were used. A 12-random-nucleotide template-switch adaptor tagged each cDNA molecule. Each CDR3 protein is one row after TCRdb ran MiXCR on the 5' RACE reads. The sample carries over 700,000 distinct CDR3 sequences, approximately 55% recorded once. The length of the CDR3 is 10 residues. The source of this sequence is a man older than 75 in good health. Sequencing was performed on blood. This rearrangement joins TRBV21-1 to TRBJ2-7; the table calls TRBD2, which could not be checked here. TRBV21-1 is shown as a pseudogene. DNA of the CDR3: TGTGCCCTCCCTCGTTACGAGCAGTACTTC. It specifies CALPRYEQYF.